A single T cell receptor (beta chain) is shown here with its context. The antigen remains undetermined. The sample originates from a study of shared clonotypes between healthy human individuals. Study-level findings and limits: The rarefaction results pointed to incomplete sorted-subset sequencing despite large depth. Naive subsets generally exceeded memory subsets in estimated richness.

In the original analysis: Sequence data from immunoSEQ were junction-only and lacked quality scores; consequently, filtering differed. Here immunoSEQ multiplex PCR was the method, and the copy in TCRdb shows in-frame clones only, minus some. V, J and clone size derive from that table, while D and trimming were established from the DNA sequence. The sample contains about 1 million clones, roughly 70% of which appear only once. Splitting of CD4+ cells produced CD45RA+ naive and CD45RA-negative memory subsets. Germline V gives CDR1 SGHDT, CDR2 YYEEEE. V lost 5 bases to trimming and J lost 9 bases, with 12 bases between them. This CDR3 has 12 residues.

The sequence was obtained from a man between 18 and 35 years old in good health. The sequenced sample was memory CD4+ T cells sorted from blood. Regarding subset: CD45RA-negative fraction. The V and J genes are TRBV5-6 and TRBJ2-1, with D perhaps assigned TRBD1 or TRBD2 (5 bases each). This chain's CDR3 is CASRAGTAEQFF. CDR3 nucleotide sequence: TGTGCCAGCAGGGCAGGGACCGCTGAGCAGTTCTTC.